The source of this TCR beta chain is a study of blood T cell repertoires in COVID-19. This CDR3 region has 16 residues. Looked up from germline, CDR1 is SGHRS and CDR2 is YFSETQ. V was cut by 0 bases and J by 1 base, with 11 bases left in between. Assay: immunoSEQ multiplex PCR; the TCRdb copy retains only in-frame clones and omits some. The profile shows about 280,000 clones, approximately 90% of them singletons. The sample comprised peripheral blood. The clonotype comes from a man aged 35 to 55 with acute or convalescent COVID-19. The gene calls are TRBV5-1 and TRBJ2-1, with D possibly being TRBD2 (5 bases). CDR3 loop: CASSLAPGVSYNEQFF. CDR3 coding DNA: TGCGCCAGCAGCTTGGCCCCCGGGGTTTCCTACAATGAGCAGTTCTTC.